Sequencing of this T cell receptor beta chain was carried out in a study of T cell repertoires in cytomegalovirus infection. The wider study: An indication of both CMV infection and matching HLA type came from public TCR beta signatures.

Broader study findings: The ex vivo response was dominated by HLA-C-restricted CMV-specific TCR beta clonotypes.

Germline V CDR1 and CDR2: LGHNT, FRNRAP. CDR3 length equals 14 residues. Deletions cut 1 base from V and 0 bases from J, with 4 bases between. This clonotype was detected only a few times. Its target is unknown. Each CDR3 protein gets one entry after TCRdb re-called the reads with MiXCR. In the table there are hundreds of thousands of distinct CDR3 sequences, 20% to 25% of which are singletons. This sequence joins TRBV12-5 and TRBJ1-5; D not resolved. The sequence was obtained from a human donor in good health (CMV status not recorded). Some clones in this sample may be carry-over from other donors' samples. The sample taken for sequencing was CD8+ T cells from PBMCs. CDR3 protein: CASGLGHSNQPQHF. CDR3 sequence (DNA): TGTGCTAGTGGTTTGGGGCATAGCAATCAGCCCCAGCATTTT.